Listed here are 25 T cell receptor beta chains from one sample, sequenced in a study of T cells in Graves' hyperthyroidism and ophthalmopathy. Regions amplified from RNA transcripts were the TCR beta CDR3 regions. HTBI primers were employed in a first-round RT-PCR of the TCR CDR3. TCRdb called the multiplex PCR reads again in MiXCR, with one record for every CDR3 protein. The data show 500,000 to 600,000 distinct CDR3 sequences, with 16% seen just once and around 18% held by the top ten. Sequenced: blood. The receptors stem from a woman aged 18-29 years with Graves' hyperthyroidism.

The table lists this clonotype with many counts. V usage is TRBV6-4 and J usage is TRBJ2-2; 7 bases line up with TRBD1. J was trimmed by 7 bases and V by 0 bases; bases with no gene match: 5. The CDR3 consists of 15 residues. CDR1 and CDR2 from the germline V gene are MRHNA and SNTAGT. CDR3 loop: CASSDSEGADGELFF. The CDR3 DNA reads TGTGCCAGCAGTGACTCTGAGGGGGCGGACGGGGAGCTGTTTTTT.

The chain recombines TRBV20-1 with TRBJ2-7; tentatively, D is TRBD2 (6 bases). The germline CDR1 and CDR2 sequences are DFQATT and SNEGSKA (reference sequence). The ends were cut back, 5 bases at V and 4 bases at J, with 21 bases in the middle. CDR3 length equals 15 residues. CDR3 residues: CSAAPPRDFTYEQYF. As DNA, the CDR3 is TGCAGTGCTGCGCCTCCCCGGGACTTCACTTACGAGCAGTACTTC.

The gene calls are TRBV6-5 and TRBJ2-3, with 8 nucleotides matching TRBD2. Germline V gene lookup returns CDR1 MNHEY and CDR2 SVGAGI. J was trimmed by 2 bases and V by 0 bases; bases with no gene match: 4. The CDR3 length is 16 residues. CDR3 DNA sequence: TGTGCCAGCAGTTACTCTAGTAGCGGGATCACAGATACGCAGTATTTT. As protein: CASSYSSSGITDTQYF.

This clonotype turned up a few times. This chain joins TRBV19 and TRBJ1-2; D is undetermined. Germline loops: CDR1 LNHDA, CDR2 SQIVND (reference sequence). The CDR3 consists of 14 residues. Deletions cut 1 base from V and 2 bases from J, with 8 bases between. CDR3 sequence reads: CASSIALRNYGYTF. Here the CDR3 DNA reads TGTGCCAGTAGTATAGCTTTACGGAACTATGGCTACACCTTC.

This clonotype was picked up many times. The chain employs TRBV2 and TRBJ2-7; TRBD1 matches 7 bases. CDR1 is SNHLY and CDR2 is FYNNEI in the germline V gene. This CDR3 comprises 17 residues. V dropped 7 bases and J dropped 6; count of bases not matched to a gene: 21. The CDR3 is CASKAPARGQGVREQYF. In DNA, the CDR3 is TGTGCCAGCAAGGCCCCGGCGCGAGGGCAGGGGGTGCGCGAGCAGTACTTC.

This clonotype occurred many times. This chain links TRBV4-1 with TRBJ1-3; D is undetermined. Per germline, CDR1 MGHRA and CDR2 YSYEKL. Trimming took 0 bases from V and 9 from J, leaving 9 bases between them. The CDR3 runs to 13 residues. The CDR3 nucleotides read TGCGCCAGCAGCCAAGATTTGGGCTTCACCATATATTTT. Protein product: CASSQDLGFTIYF.

Ten or more counts support this clonotype. V gene TRBV12-5 combines with J gene TRBJ2-1, with 8 bases fitting TRBD2. After removal of 6 bases from V and 7 bases from J, the junction contained 5 bases not matched to a gene. The CDR3 is made up of 13 amino acids. CDR1 and CDR2 (germline): LGHNT, FRNRAP. CDR3 nucleotide sequence: TGTGCTAGTGGCCCCAGCGGGAGAAATGAGCAGTTCTTC. Amino acids: CASGPSGRNEQFF.

This clonotype was found many times. The rearrangement joins TRBV28 to TRBJ1-1; weak D call: TRBD1 (6 bases). The germline V gene has CDR1 MDHEN and CDR2 SYDVKM. CDR3 length: 15 residues. Trimming took 2 bases from V and 0 from J, leaving 10 bases between them. In DNA, the CDR3 is TGTGCCAGCAGTTTACCCAGGGGAATGAACACTGAAGCTTTCTTT. This encodes CASSLPRGMNTEAFF.

The CDR3 bases are TGCAGCGTTGTTACGACGGATAACTATGGCTACACCTTC. Protein: CSVVTTDNYGYTF. J is TRBJ1-2 and V is TRBV29-1; D is ambiguous. The V gene's germline CDR1 is SQVTM and CDR2 ANQGSEA. Trimming cost V 4 bases and J 1 base, with 10 bases left between them. This CDR3 spans 13 amino acids.

The V call is TRBV6-1, the J call TRBJ2-3; 7 nucleotides agree with TRBD2. The CDR3 spans 17 residues. V was pared by 7 bases and J by 4 bases, with 17 bases of the junction left unmatched. Germline lookup yields CDR1 MNHNS and CDR2 SASEGT. This CDR3 reads CASTGGWTSKNSDTQYF. DNA of the CDR3: TGTGCCAGCACCGGCGGGTGGACTAGTAAAAATTCAGATACGCAGTATTTT.

This clonotype was counted only a few times. This chain links TRBV16 with TRBJ1-4; a possible D gene is TRBD1 (5 bases). V lost 2 bases and J 0 bases, leaving 10 bases between the germline ends. Germline CDR1 is KGHSY and CDR2 is FQNENV. This CDR3 has 16 residues. The CDR3 nucleotides are TGTGCCAGCAGCCAACACCACAGGACAACTAATGAAAAACTGTTTTTT. Its protein is CASSQHHRTTNEKLFF.

This clonotype occurred many times. The rearrangement links TRBV28 to TRBJ2-7; possible D gene TRBD2, 7 bases. There are 16 residues in the CDR3. Looked up from germline, CDR1 is MDHEN and CDR2 is SYDVKM. V lost 2 bases and J lost 6, with 20 bases in between. In DNA form, the CDR3 reads TGTGCCAGCAGTTTACACCCCAGGGGCGGGAGCGGCGAGCAGTACTTC. It translates to CASSLHPRGGSGEQYF. The complete variable domain, with remaining parts taken from reference TRBV28 and TRBJ2-7, reads DVKVTQSSRYLVKRTGEKVFLECVQDMDHENMFWYRQDPGLGLRLIYFSYDVKMKEKGDIPEGYSVSREKKERFSLILESASTNQTSMYLCASSLHPRGGSGEQYFGPGTRLTVT.

This clonotype was observed at least ten times. The rearrangement links TRBV3-1 to TRBJ2-1; unclear D gene. Germline V gives CDR1 LGHDT, CDR2 YNNKEL (reference sequence). Trimming cost V 1 base and J 2 bases, with 0 bases left between them. The CDR3 spans 12 residues. The CDR3 reads CASSQAYNEQFF. DNA of the CDR3: TGTGCCAGCAGCCAAGCCTACAATGAGCAGTTCTTC.

In this sample, this clonotype turned up many times. The rearrangement uses TRBV12-3 or TRBV12-4 and TRBJ1-3; D possibly corresponds to TRBD1 (6 bases). The V and J ends lost 2 bases and 2 bases respectively, with 13 bases between them. CDR3 length: 16 amino acids. The CDR3 is CASSLLARQAGNTIYF. The CDR3 DNA follows: TGTGCCAGCAGTTTACTTGCCAGACAGGCTGGAAACACCATATATTTT.

The rearrangement joins TRBV11-2 to TRBJ2-3; 9 nucleotides agree with TRBD2. V was pared by 2 bases and J by 2 bases, with 2 bases of the junction left unmatched. The CDR3 runs to 15 residues. CDR1 is SGHAT and CDR2 is FQNNGV in the germline V gene. CDR3: CASSLTSGPTDTQYF. The CDR3 nucleotides read TGTGCCAGCAGCTTAACTAGCGGGCCCACAGATACGCAGTATTTT.

This clonotype showed up just a few times. The chain uses TRBV12-3 or TRBV12-4 and TRBJ2-2; TRBD1 matches 11 bases. The CDR3 extends over 16 amino acids. The trim removed 3 bases at V and 4 bases at J, leaving 4 bases unmatched. The CDR3 coding sequence is TGTGCCAGCAGTTTGGGACAGGGGGGTTTCACCGGGGAGCTGTTTTTT. This sequence encodes CASSLGQGGFTGELFF.

This clonotype was seen only a few times. The gene calls are TRBV20-1 and TRBJ1-4; D gene unclear. Germline V gives CDR1 DFQATT, CDR2 SNEGSKA (reference sequence). This CDR3 spans 14 amino acids. Trimming pared 5 bases from V and 4 bases from J, leaving 14 bases between. CDR3 coding DNA: TGCAGTGCTCCGAGGGCCAGCCATAATGAAAAACTGTTTTTT. This sequence encodes CSAPRASHNEKLFF.

This clonotype appeared many times. The V gene is TRBV2, the J gene TRBJ1-4; 8 bases match TRBD1. CDR3 length equals 13 residues. The trim removed 5 bases at V and 7 bases at J, leaving 3 bases unmatched. The germline V gene has CDR1 SNHLY and CDR2 FYNNEI. CDR3: CASSNRGGEKLFF. CDR3 DNA sequence: TGTGCCAGCAGTAACAGGGGGGGTGAAAAACTGTTTTTT.

Only a few counts were recorded for this clonotype. This CDR3 is CASSVKLRETSGRNEQFF. The CDR3 nucleotides are TGTGCCAGCAGCGTAAAGCTTAGGGAGACTAGCGGGAGGAATGAGCAGTTCTTC. The chain uses TRBV11-2 and TRBJ2-1, with 13 positions matching TRBD2. Trimming removed 5 bases from V and 7 bases from J; junction bases left unmatched: 14. CDR1 SGHAT and CDR2 FQNNGV come from the germline V gene. This CDR3 region has 18 residues.

The chain joins TRBV2 to TRBJ2-1; TRBD2 agrees at 10 bases. The CDR3 totals 15 residues. Germline V gives CDR1 SNHLY, CDR2 FYNNEI. With V trimmed by 7 bases and J by 2 bases, 5 bases remained unmatched. The CDR3 DNA follows: TGTGCCAGCAAGGAAGCGGGAGGGGCCTACAATGAGCAGTTCTTC. It codes for CASKEAGGAYNEQFF.

The genes are TRBV20-1 and TRBJ2-7; no definite D call. This CDR3 has 12 amino acids. V dropped 4 bases and J dropped 7 bases, with 14 bases sitting between them. Germline values: CDR1 DFQATT, CDR2 SNEGSKA (reference sequence). The CDR3 region is CSATALSGEQYF. The DNA of the CDR3 is TGCAGTGCTACCGCTCTTAGTGGGGAGCAGTACTTC.

This clonotype was seen a few times. V and J are TRBV6-2 or TRBV6-3 and TRBJ2-2; TRBD1 matches 8 bases. This CDR3 is 14 amino acids long. J gave up 8 bases and V 8 bases, and 10 bases lay outside the gene matches. From germline, CDR1 is MNHEY and CDR2 SVGEGT. The DNA of the CDR3 is TGTGCCAGCGGACTTACAGGGGGGACGGGGGAGCTGTTTTTT. It is translated as CASGLTGGTGELFF.

This clonotype came up a few times. The chain employs TRBV29-1 and TRBJ1-2, with D possibly being TRBD1 (6 bases). Trimming took 3 bases from V and 4 from J, leaving 12 bases between them. In germline, CDR1 is SQVTM, CDR2 ANQGSEA. The CDR3 runs to 13 residues. The CDR3 reads CSVEPQGGYGYTF. The CDR3 region has the DNA TGCAGCGTTGAGCCACAGGGAGGCTATGGCTACACCTTC.

For this clonotype: Just one base apart from a much larger clone, this may be a read error. This chain uses TRBV3-1 with TRBJ1-4, with a possible D match to TRBD1 (6 bases). V lost 7 bases and J 8 bases, leaving 14 bases between the germline ends. The CDR3 is 13 residues long. Germline V CDR1 and CDR2: LGHDT, YNNKEL (reference sequence). The CDR3: CASTRKGGEKLFF. In DNA form, the CDR3 reads TGTGCCAGCACCCGCAAGGGGGGCGAAAAACTGTTTTTT.

The DNA of the CDR3 is TGTGCCAGCAGCCAAACCTGGGAGCCCCAGCATTTT. Translated: CASSQTWEPQHF. The rearrangement links TRBV28 to TRBJ1-5, with no clear D. Trimming shortened V by 6 bases and J by 8 bases, and 11 bases separated the two germline ends. CDR1 and CDR2 (germline): MDHEN, SYDVKM. This CDR3 contains 12 residues. Filled out from reference TRBV28 and TRBJ1-5, the complete variable domain reads DVKVTQSSRYLVKRTGEKVFLECVQDMDHENMFWYRQDPGLGLRLIYFSYDVKMKEKGDIPEGYSVSREKKERFSLILESASTNQTSMYLCASSQTWEPQHFGDGTRLSIL.